Here is one T cell receptor beta chain with its context. This specimen comes from a study of response to subunit inactivated influenza vaccine. TCRdb passed the RT-PCR reads through MiXCR, listing each CDR3 protein once. Among about 480,000 distinct CDR3 sequences, less than 30% were seen once, and the ten largest hold approximately 2%. The CDR3 has 17 amino acids. With 2 bases clipped from V and 3 bases from J, the junction kept 9 bases outside the gene matches. Germline loops: CDR1 LGHDT, CDR2 YNNKEL (reference sequence). The starting material was CD4+ T cells sorted from PBMCs, obtained 5 days after vaccination. V and J are TRBV3-1 and TRBJ2-2; 7 bases agree with TRBD1. This TCR was sampled from a man aged 45-60 years who received an inactivated influenza vaccine. CDR3 DNA sequence: TGTGCCAGCAGCCAAAGGGGGCGAGACGGATACACCGGGGAGCTGTTTTTT. This translates into CASSQRGRDGYTGELFF.